This is a list of T cell receptor beta chains from one sample in a study of molecular identifiers for immune sequencing clone quantification. TCRdb itself ran the PCR reads through MiXCR, one entry per CDR3 protein. The sample shows approximately 550,000 distinct CDR3 sequences, roughly 25% of them seen only once. The sequencing sample was made of naive CD8+ T cells from blood, with Jurkat cell RNA spiked in. These receptors were collected from a human donor in good health. Some libraries in this study had Jurkat cell RNA spiked in. Each CDR3 is given with its conserved first and last residue. The order of the fields is V gene, J gene, CDR3 protein.

>TRBV27|TRBJ2-7
CASSSGTGRYEQYF
>TRBV12-3/TRBV12-4|TRBJ2-7
CASSVTVAYEQYF
>TRBV6-5|TRBJ1-2
CASSSPDREDGYTF
>TRBV4-2|TRBJ1-1
CASSPPGGQGAGEAFF
>TRBV4-1|TRBJ2-4
CASSQEAGRDYNIQYF
>TRBV7-9|TRBJ2-2
CASSLSAYFVTGSTGEPFF
>TRBV27|TRBJ2-7
CASSLYPPNYEQYF
>TRBV18|TRBJ1-1
CASSPPFLGNTEAFF
>TRBV5-3|TRBJ2-7
CASSLFGGSGYEQYF
>TRBV20-1|TRBJ2-7
CSARDLIGGHEQYF
>TRBV12-3/TRBV12-4|TRBJ2-2
CASRRPGTGATGELFF
>TRBV6-2/TRBV6-3|TRBJ2-7
CASSYSMRLPGIRSYEQYF
>TRBV5-3|TRBJ1-1
CASSFGAGDTEAFF
>TRBV20-1|TRBJ2-7
CSAPRQEPTYEQYF
>TRBV5-1|TRBJ1-1
CASSLAATGNTEAFF
>TRBV7-6|TRBJ2-7
CASRSNPGPEYYYEQYF
>TRBV12-3/TRBV12-4|TRBJ2-2
CASSRGGARELFF
>TRBV12-3/TRBV12-4|TRBJ1-2
CASSPDRAANYGYTF
>TRBV4-1|TRBJ1-1
CASSPDSNTEAFF
>TRBV6-2/TRBV6-3|TRBJ2-7
CASSYSILAGDYEQYF
>TRBV12-5|TRBJ2-3
CASGLLQSTDTQYF
>TRBV5-1|TRBJ2-3
CASRDSGLRTDTQYF
>TRBV24-1|TRBJ2-3
CATEISRQGRDTQYF
>TRBV6-2/TRBV6-3|TRBJ2-3
CASSSTGPPLDTQYF
>TRBV30|TRBJ1-1
CAWHQSQGPLMNTEAFF
>TRBV7-9|TRBJ1-1
CASRSPDGARTEAFF
>TRBV2|TRBJ1-4
CASSEKTALIEKLLF
>TRBV20-1|TRBJ2-1
CSARPRAEKQFF
>TRBV4-3|TRBJ1-2
CASSQDRQGSYGYTF
>TRBV7-2|TRBJ2-7
CASSFTGPSYEQYF
>TRBV27|TRBJ1-1
CASFHRGRDTEAFF
>TRBV27|TRBJ2-1
CASKPTGGAYNEQFF
>TRBV2|TRBJ2-7
CASNLALYYEQYF
>TRBV28|TRBJ2-5
CASSERDYHGETQYF
>TRBV7-9|TRBJ2-7
CASGSSLYF
>TRBV6-2/TRBV6-3|TRBJ2-5
CASSFTDETQYF
>TRBV9|TRBJ2-5
CASSPGTSGSLGAQTQYF
>TRBV6-2/TRBV6-3|TRBJ2-7
CASSSTDTLPYEQYF
>TRBV7-9|TRBJ1-2
CASSLNSAGLYGYTF
>TRBV7-9|TRBJ2-4
CASSPGRGAKNIQYF
>TRBV19|TRBJ1-4
CASSIGDRLNEKLFF
>TRBV3-1|TRBJ2-3
CASSQDGPRSTDTQYF
>TRBV2|TRBJ2-5
CASSAKRITIGETQYF
>TRBV15|TRBJ2-1
CATSTRGPGQFF
>TRBV29-1|TRBJ2-5
CSVRGKHRTAGETQYF
>TRBV6-2/TRBV6-3|TRBJ2-7
CASSYGDRGAYEQYF
>TRBV20-1|TRBJ2-5
CSARGPGLSETQYF
>TRBV30|TRBJ1-3
CAWRSAGNTIYF
>TRBV14|TRBJ2-7
CASSHAVTGADGQYF
>TRBV4-3|TRBJ1-3
CASSQDLVTSGNTIYF
>TRBV6-2/TRBV6-3|TRBJ2-5
CASSLPQRTKGLAAQETQYF
>TRBV7-2|TRBJ2-5
CASSGWTGVETQYF
>TRBV19|TRBJ1-5
CASSPFEDTQSNQPQHF
>TRBV12-3/TRBV12-4|TRBJ1-2
CASSLSRDNYGYTF
>TRBV9|TRBJ1-1
CASSRDYLRDTEAFF
>TRBV6-5|TRBJ1-2
CASSYEGGGYGYTF
>TRBV4-1|TRBJ1-6
CASSQPKGRGNSPLHF
>TRBV2|TRBJ2-5
CASREPQETQYF
>TRBV27|TRBJ1-1
CASRPPPGTGDEAFF